Shown below are 7 T cell receptor beta chains from a single sample sequenced in a study of neurological immune-mediated disorders. A single record per CDR3 protein comes from TCRdb applying MiXCR to the 5' RACE reads. The repertoire includes fewer than 50,000 distinct CDR3 sequences, approximately 11% of them detected once, and 7% to 10% sits in the top ten. Stated time point: longitudinal time-point 3. Sequenced: PBMCs. These receptors were taken from a male donor with HTLV-1-associated myelopathy (HAM/TSP).

This clonotype has at least ten counts. This chain connects TRBV29-1 to TRBJ1-2, with D unresolved. V was clipped by 3 bases and J by 5 bases, with 22 bases between them. Germline V CDR1 and CDR2: SQVTM, ANQGSEA. The CDR3 is 16 residues long. CDR3 in DNA: TGCAGCGTTGATGCCCCCCCCCTTGGGAGGTTATATGGCTACACCTTC. Translation gives CSVDAPPLGRLYGYTF.

The gene calls are TRBV12-3 or TRBV12-4 and TRBJ1-1; TRBD1 matches at 7 bases. The J segment lost 3 bases and the V segment lost 1 base, leaving 8 bases of the junction unmatched. This CDR3 comprises 16 residues. The CDR3 DNA reads as TGTGCCAGCAGTTTAGGGGACAGAGGATTTTACACTGAAGCTTTCTTT. This gives the protein CASSLGDRGFYTEAFF.

In its sample, this clonotype was seen many times. The V and J genes are TRBV6-5 and TRBJ2-3; D gene ambiguous. The CDR3 runs to 13 residues. CDR1 and CDR2 (germline): MNHEY, SVGAGI. The V gene lost 6 bases and the J gene lost 4 bases, with 11 bases spanning the gap. The CDR3 nucleotides are TGTGCCAGCAGCCGTCGGACCCCAGATACGCAGTATTTT. It encodes CASSRRTPDTQYF.

This clonotype was recorded many times. The chain has TRBV4-3 and TRBJ1-2, with 8 bases that match TRBD1. This CDR3 has 13 amino acids. Germline CDR1 is LGHNA and CDR2 is YSLEER. V was clipped by 3 bases and J by 4 bases; unmatched bases: 1. The CDR3 DNA reads TGCGCCAGCAGCCAGACAGGGGTCTATGGCTACACCTTC. Encoded protein: CASSQTGVYGYTF.

This clonotype was seen ten or more times. The J gene is TRBJ2-7, the V gene TRBV7-2; no definite D call. CDR3 length: 14 residues. The V and J ends lost 1 base and 4 bases respectively, with 11 bases between them. CDR1 is SGHTA, CDR2 FQGNSA, per germline. CDR3 sequence: CASSLGVTMYEQYF. The CDR3 nucleotides are TGTGCCAGCAGCTTAGGGGTGACGATGTACGAGCAGTACTTC.

This clonotype came up many times. This chain links TRBV3-1 with TRBJ2-7, with no clear D. CDR3 size: 15 residues. Per the germline V gene, CDR1 is LGHDT and CDR2 is YNNKEL (reference sequence). V was cut by 0 bases and J by 0 bases, with 9 bases left in between. The CDR3 region is CASSQEVAASYEQYF. The CDR3 DNA follows: TGTGCCAGCAGCCAAGAAGTGGCAGCCTCCTACGAGCAGTACTTC.

The table lists this clonotype with many counts. The rearrangement joins TRBV9 to TRBJ2-1; 8 nucleotides line up with TRBD1. There are 15 residues in the CDR3. Germline loops: CDR1 SGDLS, CDR2 YYNGEE. Losses at the gene ends were 4 bases for V and 2 bases for J; bases not matched to a gene: 5. CDR3: CASSIRQGPYNEQFF. The CDR3 coding sequence is TGTGCCAGCAGCATACGACAGGGGCCCTACAATGAGCAGTTCTTC.